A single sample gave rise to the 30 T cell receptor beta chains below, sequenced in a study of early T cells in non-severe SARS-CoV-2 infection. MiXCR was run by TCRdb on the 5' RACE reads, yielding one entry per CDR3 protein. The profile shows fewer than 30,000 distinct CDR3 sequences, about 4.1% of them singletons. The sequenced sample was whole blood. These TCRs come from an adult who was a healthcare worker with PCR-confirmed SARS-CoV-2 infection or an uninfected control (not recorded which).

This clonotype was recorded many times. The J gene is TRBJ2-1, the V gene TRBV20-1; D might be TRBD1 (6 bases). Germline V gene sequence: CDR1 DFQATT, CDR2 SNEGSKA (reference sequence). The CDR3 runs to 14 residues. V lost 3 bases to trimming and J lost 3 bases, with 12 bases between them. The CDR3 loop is CSASQGGYYNEQFF. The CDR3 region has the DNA TGCAGTGCTAGTCAAGGGGGATACTACAATGAGCAGTTCTTC.

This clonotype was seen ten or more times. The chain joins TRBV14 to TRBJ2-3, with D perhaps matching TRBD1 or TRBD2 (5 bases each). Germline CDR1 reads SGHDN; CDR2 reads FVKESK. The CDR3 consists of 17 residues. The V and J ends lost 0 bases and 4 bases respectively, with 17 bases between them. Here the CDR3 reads CASSQDERGWGADTQYF. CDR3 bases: TGTGCCAGCAGCCAAGATGAGAGGGGATGGGGCGCAGATACGCAGTATTTT.

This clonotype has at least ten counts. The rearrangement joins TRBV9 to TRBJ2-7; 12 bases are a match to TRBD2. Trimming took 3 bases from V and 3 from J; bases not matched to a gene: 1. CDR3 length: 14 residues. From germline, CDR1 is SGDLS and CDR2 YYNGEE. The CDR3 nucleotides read TGTGCCAGCAGCGCTAGCGGGGGGGACTACGAGCAGTACTTC. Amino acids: CASSASGGDYEQYF.

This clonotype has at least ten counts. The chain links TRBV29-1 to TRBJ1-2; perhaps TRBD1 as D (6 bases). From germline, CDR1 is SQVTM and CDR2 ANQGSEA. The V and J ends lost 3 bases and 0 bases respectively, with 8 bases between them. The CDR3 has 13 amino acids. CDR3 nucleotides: TGCAGCGTTGACGACAGGACTAACTATGGCTACACCTTC. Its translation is CSVDDRTNYGYTF.

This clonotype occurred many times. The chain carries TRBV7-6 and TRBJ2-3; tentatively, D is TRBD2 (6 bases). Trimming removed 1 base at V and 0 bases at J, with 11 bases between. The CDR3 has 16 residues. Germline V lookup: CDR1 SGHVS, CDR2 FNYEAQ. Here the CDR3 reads CASSLGGAFSTDTQYF. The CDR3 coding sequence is TGTGCCAGCAGCTTAGGCGGGGCCTTTAGCACAGATACGCAGTATTTT. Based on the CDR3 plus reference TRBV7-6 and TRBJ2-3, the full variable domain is GAGVSQSPRYKVTKRGQDVALRCDPISGHVSLYWYRQALGQGPEFLTYFNYEAQQDKSGLPNDRFSAERPEGSISTLTIQRTEQRDSAMYRCASSLGGAFSTDTQYFGPGTRLTVL.

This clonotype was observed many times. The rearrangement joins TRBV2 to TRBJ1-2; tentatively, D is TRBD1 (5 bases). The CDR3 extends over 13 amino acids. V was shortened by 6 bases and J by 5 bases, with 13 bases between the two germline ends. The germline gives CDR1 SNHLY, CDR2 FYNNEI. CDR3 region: CASRTGTSYGYTF. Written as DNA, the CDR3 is TGTGCCAGCAGAACCGGGACCTCTTATGGCTACACCTTC.

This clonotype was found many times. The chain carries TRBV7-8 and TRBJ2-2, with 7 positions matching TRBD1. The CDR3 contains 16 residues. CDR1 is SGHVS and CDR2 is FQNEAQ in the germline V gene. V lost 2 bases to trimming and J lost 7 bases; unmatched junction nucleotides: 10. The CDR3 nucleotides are TGTGCCAGCAGCTTAACACTGGATCCAGGGGGCGGGGAGCTGTTTTTT. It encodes CASSLTLDPGGGELFF.

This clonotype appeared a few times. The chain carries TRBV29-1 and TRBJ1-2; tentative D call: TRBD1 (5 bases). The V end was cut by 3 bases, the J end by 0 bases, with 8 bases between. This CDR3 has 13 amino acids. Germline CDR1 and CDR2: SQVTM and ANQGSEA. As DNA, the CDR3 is TGCAGCGTTGAGTTACAGGCTAACTATGGCTACACCTTC. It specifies CSVELQANYGYTF.

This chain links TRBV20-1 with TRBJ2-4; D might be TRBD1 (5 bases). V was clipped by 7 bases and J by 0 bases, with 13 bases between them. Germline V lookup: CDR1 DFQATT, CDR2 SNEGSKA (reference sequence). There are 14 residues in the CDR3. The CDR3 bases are TGCAGTGGCTCAGGGCTACTAGCCAAAAACATTCAGTACTTC. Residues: CSGSGLLAKNIQYF.

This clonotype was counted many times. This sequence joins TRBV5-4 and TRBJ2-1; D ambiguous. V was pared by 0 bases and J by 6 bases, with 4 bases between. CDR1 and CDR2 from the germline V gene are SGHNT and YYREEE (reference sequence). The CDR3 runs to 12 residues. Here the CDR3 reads CASSLEGNEQFF. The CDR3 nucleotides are TGTGCCAGCAGCTTGGAGGGCAATGAGCAGTTCTTC.

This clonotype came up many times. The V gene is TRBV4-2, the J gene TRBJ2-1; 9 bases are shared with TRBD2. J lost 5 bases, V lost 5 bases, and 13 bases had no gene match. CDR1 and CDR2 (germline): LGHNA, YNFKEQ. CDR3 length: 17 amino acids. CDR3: CASSKEEGGGVDNEQFF. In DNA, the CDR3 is TGTGCCAGCAGCAAGGAGGAAGGCGGGGGGGTTGACAATGAGCAGTTCTTC.

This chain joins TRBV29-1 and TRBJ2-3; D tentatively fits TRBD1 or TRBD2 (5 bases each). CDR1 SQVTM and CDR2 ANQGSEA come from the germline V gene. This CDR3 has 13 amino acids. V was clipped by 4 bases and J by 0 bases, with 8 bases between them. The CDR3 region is CSVGGRSTDTQYF. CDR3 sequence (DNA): TGCAGCGTTGGGGGACGAAGCACAGATACGCAGTATTTT.

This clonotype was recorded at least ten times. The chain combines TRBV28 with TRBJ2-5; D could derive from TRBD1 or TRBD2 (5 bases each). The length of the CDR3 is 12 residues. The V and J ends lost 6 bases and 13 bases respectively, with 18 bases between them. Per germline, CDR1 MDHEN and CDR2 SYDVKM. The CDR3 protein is CASSLGTTTPYF. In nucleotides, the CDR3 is TGTGCCAGCAGCCTAGGGACCACAACTCCGTACTTC.

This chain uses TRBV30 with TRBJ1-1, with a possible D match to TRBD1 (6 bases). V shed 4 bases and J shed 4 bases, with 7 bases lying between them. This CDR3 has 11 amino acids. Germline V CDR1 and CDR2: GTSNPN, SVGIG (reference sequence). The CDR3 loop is CAWKDSTEAFF. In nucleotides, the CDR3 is TGTGCCTGGAAGGACAGCACTGAAGCTTTCTTT.

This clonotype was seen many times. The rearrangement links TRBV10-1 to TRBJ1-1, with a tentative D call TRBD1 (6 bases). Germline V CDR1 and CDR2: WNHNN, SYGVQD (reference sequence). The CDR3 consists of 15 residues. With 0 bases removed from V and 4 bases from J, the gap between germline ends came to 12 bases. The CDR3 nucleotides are TGCGCCAGCAGTGAGTCACGGGGGGCATTCACTGAAGCTTTCTTT. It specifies CASSESRGAFTEAFF.

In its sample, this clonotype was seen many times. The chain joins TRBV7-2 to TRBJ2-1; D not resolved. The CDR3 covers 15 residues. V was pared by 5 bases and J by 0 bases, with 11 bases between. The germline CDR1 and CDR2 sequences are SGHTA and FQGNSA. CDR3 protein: CASSMIASSYNEQFF. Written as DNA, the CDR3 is TGTGCCAGCAGCATGATTGCCAGCTCCTACAATGAGCAGTTCTTC.

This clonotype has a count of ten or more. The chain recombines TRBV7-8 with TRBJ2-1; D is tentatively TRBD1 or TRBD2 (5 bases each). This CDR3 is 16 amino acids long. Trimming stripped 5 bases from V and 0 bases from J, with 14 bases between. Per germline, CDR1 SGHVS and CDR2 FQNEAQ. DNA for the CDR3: TGTGCCAGCAGCCCCCGGGACGCAAGCTCCTACAATGAGCAGTTCTTC. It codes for CASSPRDASSYNEQFF.

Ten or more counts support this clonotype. The CDR3 coding sequence is TGTGCCAGCAGCCTCCCTCCTGCAGATACGCAGTATTTT. As protein: CASSLPPADTQYF. The chain has TRBV7-6 and TRBJ2-3; no firm D call. Germline V lookup: CDR1 SGHVS, CDR2 FNYEAQ. The CDR3 contains 13 residues. V was cut by 5 bases and J by 4 bases, with 10 bases left in between.

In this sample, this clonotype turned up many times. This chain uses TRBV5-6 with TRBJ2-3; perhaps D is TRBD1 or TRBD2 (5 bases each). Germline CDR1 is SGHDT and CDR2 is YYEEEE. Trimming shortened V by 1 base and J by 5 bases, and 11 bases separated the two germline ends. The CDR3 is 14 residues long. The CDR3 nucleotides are TGTGCCAGCAGCTTGTCCGGGGCGCGAGATACGCAGTATTTT. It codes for CASSLSGARDTQYF.

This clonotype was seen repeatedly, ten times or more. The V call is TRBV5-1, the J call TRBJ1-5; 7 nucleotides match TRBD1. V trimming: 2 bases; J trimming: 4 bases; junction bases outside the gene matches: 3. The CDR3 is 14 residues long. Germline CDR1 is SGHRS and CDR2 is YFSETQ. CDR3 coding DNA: TGCGCCAGCAGCTTAGGGGGCCTTAATCAGCCCCAGCATTTT. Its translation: CASSLGGLNQPQHF.

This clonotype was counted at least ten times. CDR3 protein: CSARRIGGEAQYF. The CDR3 DNA sequence: TGCAGTGCTAGGAGGATCGGGGGCGAAGCCCAGTACTTC. The chain employs TRBV20-1 and TRBJ2-5, with D possibly being TRBD1 or TRBD2 (6 bases each). CDR3 length equals 13 residues. V gave up 3 bases and J gave up 9 bases, with 17 bases separating them. From germline, CDR1 is DFQATT and CDR2 SNEGSKA (reference sequence).

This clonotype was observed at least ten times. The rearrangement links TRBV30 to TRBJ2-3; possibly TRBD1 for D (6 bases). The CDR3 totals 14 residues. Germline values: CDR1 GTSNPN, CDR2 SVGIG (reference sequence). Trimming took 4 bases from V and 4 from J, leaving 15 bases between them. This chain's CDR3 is CAWTGQWGADTQYF. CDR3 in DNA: TGTGCCTGGACGGGACAATGGGGCGCAGATACGCAGTATTTT.

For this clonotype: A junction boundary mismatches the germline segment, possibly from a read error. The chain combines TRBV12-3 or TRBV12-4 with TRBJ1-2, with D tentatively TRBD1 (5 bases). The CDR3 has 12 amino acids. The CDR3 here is CASSLSGDGCTF. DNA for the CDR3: TGTGCCAGCAGTTTATCGGGGGATGGCTGCACCTTC.

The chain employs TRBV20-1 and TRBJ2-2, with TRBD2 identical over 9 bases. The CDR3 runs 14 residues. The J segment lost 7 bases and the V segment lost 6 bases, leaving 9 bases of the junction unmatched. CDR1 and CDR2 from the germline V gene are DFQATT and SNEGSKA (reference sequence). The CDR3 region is CSAKPAGGIGELFF. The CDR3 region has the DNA TGCAGTGCCAAGCCAGCGGGGGGCATCGGGGAGCTGTTTTTT.

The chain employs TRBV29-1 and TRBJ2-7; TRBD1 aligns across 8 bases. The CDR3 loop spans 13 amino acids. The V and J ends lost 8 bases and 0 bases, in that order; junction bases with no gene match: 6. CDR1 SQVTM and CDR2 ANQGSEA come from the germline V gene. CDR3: CSTVQGASYEQYF. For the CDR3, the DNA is TGCAGCACCGTCCAGGGGGCCTCCTACGAGCAGTACTTC.

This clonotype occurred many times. CDR3 bases: TGTGCCAGCAGCTCACAGGGGGGCGAGCAGTACTTC. Translated: CASSSQGGEQYF. This chain joins TRBV9 and TRBJ2-7, with 8 bases fitting TRBD1. Germline CDR1 is SGDLS and CDR2 is YYNGEE. Trimming at V came to 4 bases and at J to 6 bases, leaving 3 bases not matched to a gene. This CDR3 comprises 12 residues.

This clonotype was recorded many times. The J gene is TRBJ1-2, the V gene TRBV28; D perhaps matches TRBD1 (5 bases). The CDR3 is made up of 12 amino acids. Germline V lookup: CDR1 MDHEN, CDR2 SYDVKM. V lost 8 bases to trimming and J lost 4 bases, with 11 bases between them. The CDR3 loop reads CASGGARYGYTF. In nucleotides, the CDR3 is TGTGCCAGCGGGGGAGCTCGCTATGGCTACACCTTC.

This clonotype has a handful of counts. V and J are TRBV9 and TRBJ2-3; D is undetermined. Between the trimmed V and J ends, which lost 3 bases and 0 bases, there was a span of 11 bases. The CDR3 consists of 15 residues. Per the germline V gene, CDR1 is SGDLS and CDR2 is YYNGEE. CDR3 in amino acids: CASSEQGGSTDTQYF. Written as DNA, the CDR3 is TGTGCCAGCAGCGAGCAAGGCGGTAGCACAGATACGCAGTATTTT.

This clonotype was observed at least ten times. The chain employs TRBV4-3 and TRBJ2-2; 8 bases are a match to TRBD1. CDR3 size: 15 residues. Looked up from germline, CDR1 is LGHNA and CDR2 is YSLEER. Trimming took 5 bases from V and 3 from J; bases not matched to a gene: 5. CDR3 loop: CASSSRTGYTGELFF. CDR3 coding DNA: TGCGCCAGCAGCTCTCGGACAGGGTACACCGGGGAGCTGTTTTTT.

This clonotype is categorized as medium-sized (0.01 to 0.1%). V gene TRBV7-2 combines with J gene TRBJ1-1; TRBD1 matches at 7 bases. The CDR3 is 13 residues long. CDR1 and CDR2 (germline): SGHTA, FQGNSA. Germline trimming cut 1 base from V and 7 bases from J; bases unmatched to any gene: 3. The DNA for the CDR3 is TGTGCCAGCAGCTTAGGGACAGGAATTGAAGCTTTCTTT. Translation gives CASSLGTGIEAFF.